Shown below are 13 T cell receptor beta chains from a single sample sequenced in a study of preoperative IRX-2 immunotherapy in early breast cancer. Indicated treatment: preoperative locoregional IRX-2 cytokine immunotherapy. Generated by immunoSEQ multiplex PCR, the TCRdb table keeps only in-frame clones and is missing some. The sample has around 35,000 clones, about 96% seen once; the top ten hold 6.4%. Sample collection was performed from a patient treated with IRX-2 immunotherapy. The receptors were gathered from a human donor with breast cancer.

The rearrangement links TRBV2 to TRBJ2-7; D might be TRBD2 (5 bases). Trimming took off 5 bases at V and 7 bases at J, with 12 bases between the two ends. Germline CDR1 and CDR2: SNHLY and FYNNEI. This CDR3 region has 12 residues. As DNA, the CDR3 is TGTGCCAGCAGTTTTTCTGGCGGGGAGCAGTACTTC. This gives the protein CASSFSGGEQYF.

CDR3 in DNA: TGTGCCAGCAGCTTAAGGGACAGGTTGTTTGTCACAGATACGCAGTATTTT. Its translation: CASSLRDRLFVTDTQYF. The chain combines TRBV11-2 with TRBJ2-3, with 8 bases lining up with TRBD1. Germline V gene lookup returns CDR1 SGHAT and CDR2 FQNNGV. The CDR3 length is 17 residues. V trimming: 2 bases; J trimming: 2 bases; junction bases outside the gene matches: 9.

The gene calls are TRBV5-1 and TRBJ2-1; D remains unclear. V lost 4 bases to trimming and J lost 8 bases, with 13 bases between them. The CDR3 length is 13 residues. Germline V CDR1 and CDR2: SGHRS, YFSETQ. CDR3 residues: CASSPGPNDEQFF. DNA of the CDR3: TGCGCCAGCAGCCCTGGGCCGAACGATGAGCAGTTCTTC.

This chain links TRBV6-5 with TRBJ1-2; weak D call: TRBD1 (5 bases). Trimming pared 4 bases from V and 7 bases from J, leaving 22 bases between. Germline lookup yields CDR1 MNHEY and CDR2 SVGAGI. The CDR3 has 16 amino acids. The CDR3 region has the DNA TGTGCCAGCAGTTTAGAAACGCCGCGAGGGGCATCTGGCTACACCTTC. Translated, it gives CASSLETPRGASGYTF.

The chain combines TRBV7-2 with TRBJ2-3; TRBD1 matches 9 bases. Germline V gives CDR1 SGHTA, CDR2 FQGNSA. This CDR3 spans 15 amino acids. Losses at the gene ends were 5 bases for V and 6 bases for J; bases not matched to a gene: 9. CDR3 loop: CASSTRTGATDTQYF. In DNA form, the CDR3 reads TGTGCCAGCAGCACTCGGACAGGGGCGACGGATACGCAGTATTTT.

This chain connects TRBV7-2 to TRBJ2-7; TRBD2 agrees at 13 bases. J gave up 1 base and V 4 bases, and 7 bases lay outside the gene matches. CDR1 is SGHTA and CDR2 is FQGNSA in the germline V gene. CDR3 length: 17 residues. CDR3 DNA: TGTGCCAGCAGCTACCGGACTAGCGGGAGTGGGTCCTACGAGCAGTACTTC. Residues: CASSYRTSGSGSYEQYF.

The table lists this clone with a count of one. This chain uses TRBV9 with TRBJ1-2; D uncertain. Per the germline V gene, CDR1 is SGDLS and CDR2 is YYNGEE. This CDR3 has 13 residues. The V end was cut by 0 bases, the J end by 4 bases, with 7 bases between. The CDR3 bases are TGTGCCAGCAGCGTAGGAAGTTCCTATGGCTACACCTTC. It encodes CASSVGSSYGYTF.

CDR3 DNA: TGTGCCAGCACTTCATACCTCTCTGGGGCCAACGTCCTGACTTTC. Protein product: CASTSYLSGANVLTF. V and J are TRBV13 and TRBJ2-6; D uncertain. The germline CDR1 and CDR2 sequences are PRHDT and FYEKMQ (reference sequence). The CDR3 is 15 residues long. V gave up 7 bases and J gave up 0 bases, with 10 bases separating them. Together with reference TRBV13 and TRBJ2-6, the CDR3 gives the full variable domain: AAGVIQSPRHLIKEKRETATLKCYPIPRHDTVYWYQQGPGQDPQFLISFYEKMQSDKGSIPDRFSAQQFSDYHSELNMSSLELGDSALYFCASTSYLSGANVLTFGAGSRLTVL.

The genes are TRBV6-5 and TRBJ2-7; D might be TRBD2 (7 bases). Trimming pared 6 bases from V and 3 bases from J, leaving 18 bases between. The V gene's germline CDR1 is MNHEY and CDR2 SVGAGI. This CDR3 has 15 residues. This CDR3 is CASSPRGGVRYEQYF. The CDR3 DNA is TGTGCCAGCAGCCCGAGGGGGGGGGTCCGCTACGAGCAGTACTTC.

The V call is TRBV19, the J call TRBJ2-7, with D hard to call. The germline V gene encodes CDR1 LNHDA and CDR2 SQIVND (reference sequence). The CDR3 length is 13 residues. With 4 bases removed from V and 5 bases from J, the gap between germline ends came to 12 bases. The CDR3 spells CASSNRVSHEQYF. The CDR3 DNA is TGTGCCAGTAGTAATAGAGTGAGTCACGAGCAGTACTTC.

The chain links TRBV7-2 to TRBJ2-7, with D tentatively TRBD1 (6 bases). This CDR3 comprises 15 residues. Germline V gene data show CDR1 as SGHTA and CDR2 as FQGNSA. The V and J ends lost 5 bases and 2 bases respectively, with 16 bases between them. This CDR3 reads CASSPSRGPTYEQYF. Here the CDR3 DNA reads TGTGCCAGCAGCCCCAGCAGGGGACCCACCTACGAGCAGTACTTC.

The V and J genes are TRBV28 and TRBJ2-7; 10 bases fit TRBD2. Germline assignment: CDR1 MDHEN and CDR2 SYDVKM. With V trimmed by 5 bases and J by 2 bases, 9 bases remained unmatched. The CDR3 is 16 residues long. As DNA, the CDR3 is TGTGCCAGCAGTCGGAAGCGGACTAGCGGTGCCTACGAGCAGTACTTC. This codes for CASSRKRTSGAYEQYF.

The chain joins TRBV7-8 to TRBJ1-1; unclear D gene. Germline CDR1 reads SGHVS; CDR2 reads FQNEAQ. The CDR3 totals 13 residues. The ends were cut back, 2 bases at V and 2 bases at J, with 6 bases in the middle. The CDR3: CASSLNRNTEAFF. As DNA, the CDR3 is TGTGCCAGCAGCTTAAACCGTAACACTGAAGCTTTCTTT.